The clone carrying this TCR beta chain was observed once. The data belong to a study of shared clonotypes between healthy human individuals. Naive CD8 cells, CD45RO-negative and positively selected for CCR7, excluded terminally differentiated effector memory CD45RA+ cells. Sequencing used immunoSEQ multiplex PCR; TCRdb keeps in-frame clones, though not all of them. The table shows some 2,000,000 clones, with about 94% occurring only once. V lost 0 bases, J lost 3 bases, and 6 bases stayed unmatched. This CDR3 is built from 16 residues. Germline V gene sequence: CDR1 MNHEY, CDR2 SVGAGI. This clonotype was obtained from a man in his late teens or twenties in good health. Sequenced material: naive CD8+ T cells sorted from blood. This chain joins TRBV6-5 and TRBJ2-5, with TRBD1 matching over 8 bases. The CDR3 bases are TGTGCCAGCAGTTACTCGATAACGGACAGGGAAGAGACCCAGTACTTC. It translates to CASSYSITDREETQYF.